The clone carrying this T cell receptor (beta chain) has only one observation. The CDR3 is made up of 14 amino acids. Per germline, CDR1 SGHRS and CDR2 YFSETQ. Trimming cost V 4 bases and J 9 bases; bases outside gene matches: 11. The sample comes from a study of blood T cell repertoires in COVID-19. Background on the study: Some COVID-19 samples were acute and others convalescent; all came from the United States, Italy and Spain.

Libraries were prepared by immunoSEQ multiplex PCR; TCRdb keeps only in-frame clonotypes and omits some of them. In the table there are under 250,000 clones, about 85% of which are singletons. The chain joins TRBV5-1 to TRBJ1-2; the match to TRBD1 covers 8 bases. Sequenced input: peripheral blood. This sequence originates from a man aged 25-45 years who had recovered from COVID-19. The CDR3: CASSTGQDLARYTF. The DNA of the CDR3 is TGCGCCAGCAGCACGGGACAGGACCTCGCCCGCTACACCTTC.